This TCR beta chain appears in the sequencing data of a study of cytomegalovirus exposure and HLA in healthy donors. Trimming took 2 bases from V and 4 from J, leaving 16 bases between them. CDR1 is MNHNS, CDR2 SASEGT, per germline. CDR3 size: 16 residues. The repertoire was sequenced with immunoSEQ multiplex PCR; TCRdb's copy has only in-frame clones and lacks some. Of about 190,000 clones detected, roughly 82% appear once; the ten largest clones hold almost 1.5%. This clone has only one observation. The rearrangement uses TRBV6-1 and TRBJ2-3, with D possibly being TRBD1 (6 bases). The sequencing input was PBMCs. This clonotype was obtained from a woman aged 18-30 years in good health and CMV-seronegative. DNA of the CDR3: TGTGCCAGCAGTGAATCTTGGGGGCGCGGCGCAGATACGCAGTATTTT. Translated: CASSESWGRGADTQYF.